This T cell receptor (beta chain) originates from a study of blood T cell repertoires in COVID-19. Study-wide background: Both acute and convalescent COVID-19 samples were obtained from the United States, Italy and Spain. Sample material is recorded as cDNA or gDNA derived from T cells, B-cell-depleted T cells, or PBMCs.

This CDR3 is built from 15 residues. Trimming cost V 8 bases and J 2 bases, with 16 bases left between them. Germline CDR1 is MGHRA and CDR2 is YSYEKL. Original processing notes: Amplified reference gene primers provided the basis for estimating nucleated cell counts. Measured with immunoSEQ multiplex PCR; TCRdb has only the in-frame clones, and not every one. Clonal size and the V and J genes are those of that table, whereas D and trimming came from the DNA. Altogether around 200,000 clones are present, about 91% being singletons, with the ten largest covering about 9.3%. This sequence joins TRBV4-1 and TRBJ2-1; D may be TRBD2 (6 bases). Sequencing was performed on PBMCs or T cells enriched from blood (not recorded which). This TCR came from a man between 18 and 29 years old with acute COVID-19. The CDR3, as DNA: TGCGCCAGCGGCTCAGTAGCGGCGGCCTACAATGAGCAGTTCTTC. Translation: CASGSVAAAYNEQFF.